This TCR beta chain was documented in a study of T cells in Graves' hyperthyroidism and ophthalmopathy. Study-wide findings and caveats: Clonotypes that were expanded in thyroid above 0.001 mostly appeared in blood too. A median approximately 6.5 months before onset, the model predicted ophthalmopathy.

The diagnostic basis comprised clinical symptoms, serum thyroxine and TRAb, thyroid ultrasound and orbital computed tomography. To note about this clonotype: Its antigen is unknown. A read error may explain this, as a much larger clone is one base away.

CDR3 length equals 15 residues. Per the germline V gene, CDR1 is SGHNT and CDR2 is YYREEE (reference sequence). Trimming removed 0 bases from V and 3 bases from J, with 13 bases in between. RNA transcripts gave rise to amplified TCR beta CDR3 regions. First-round RT-PCR of the TCR CDR3 relied on the HTBI primer set. Each CDR3 protein gets one entry after TCRdb re-called the multiplex PCR reads with MiXCR. The sample records a few hundred thousand distinct CDR3 sequences, 46% being singletons. This sequence was found in a woman between 18 and 30 years old with Graves' hyperthyroidism. The sample was peripheral blood or thyroid tissue (not recorded which). V and J are TRBV5-4 and TRBJ2-7; D may be TRBD1 or TRBD2 (5 bases each). DNA for the CDR3: TGTGCCAGCAGCTTGGTAGCCAAGGGGAGCTACGAGCAGTACTTC. It yields the protein CASSLVAKGSYEQYF.